Below are 17 T cell receptor beta chains sequenced from a single sample in a study of blood T cell repertoires in COVID-19. Sequencing used immunoSEQ multiplex PCR; TCRdb keeps in-frame clones, though not all of them. In the table there are roughly 400,000 clones, more than 70% of which are singletons. The specimen was PBMCs or T cells enriched from blood (not recorded which). Receptors were obtained from a woman in her late teens or twenties who had been exposed to COVID-19.

V gene TRBV28 combines with J gene TRBJ2-1; 8 nucleotides align to TRBD2. The CDR3 contains 16 residues. Looked up from germline, CDR1 is MDHEN and CDR2 is SYDVKM. The J segment lost 6 bases and the V segment lost 4 bases, leaving 11 bases of the junction unmatched. CDR3 nucleotides: TGTGCCAGCAGTTCCCCTGGCGGGGGGTCCGGCAATGAGCAGTTCTTC. This codes for CASSSPGGGSGNEQFF.

This rearrangement joins TRBV6-2 or TRBV6-3 to TRBJ2-1; 13 bases agree with TRBD2. Germline V CDR1 and CDR2: MNHEY, SVGEGT. V shed 0 bases, J shed 4 bases, and the junction held 6 bases outside the gene matches. There are 18 residues in the CDR3. The CDR3 protein is CASSYSRTSGGFYNEQFF. The CDR3 nucleotides read TGTGCCAGCAGTTACTCGAGGACTAGCGGGGGATTTTACAATGAGCAGTTCTTC.

This clone was found a few times. The gene calls are TRBV19 and TRBJ1-1; 11 bases align to TRBD1. The junction had 5 bases not matched to a gene; V was cut back by 3 bases and J by 11 bases. CDR1 and CDR2 from the germline V gene are LNHDA and SQIVND (reference sequence). CDR3 size: 13 residues. The chain's CDR3 is CASSIGQGAQAFF. The CDR3 DNA reads TGTGCCAGTAGTATTGGACAGGGGGCTCAGGCTTTCTTT.

The chain uses TRBV3-1 (or the pseudogene TRBV3-2) and TRBJ1-5; D possibly corresponds to TRBD1 (5 bases). Between the trimmed V and J ends, which lost 1 base and 4 bases, there was a span of 11 bases. In germline, CDR1 is LGHDT, CDR2 YNNKEL (reference sequence). The CDR3 contains 15 residues. The DNA for the CDR3 is TGTGCCAGCAGCCAAGCTCTGGGGCTTAATCAGCCCCAGCATTTT. Amino acid sequence: CASSQALGLNQPQHF.

The CDR3 region is CSGIRVDTGELFF. CDR3 nucleotide sequence: TGCAGCGGCATCAGGGTGGACACCGGGGAGCTGTTTTTT. This chain joins TRBV29-1 and TRBJ2-2; maybe TRBD1 (5 bases). The CDR3 spans 13 residues. Trimming left V 7 bases short and J 3 bases short, with 12 bases between. CDR1 and CDR2 (germline): SQVTM, ANQGSEA.

This clone was seen only once. The rearrangement joins TRBV29-1 to TRBJ2-5; D not certain. Per the germline V gene, CDR1 is SQVTM and CDR2 is ANQGSEA. V was trimmed by 6 bases and J by 5 bases, leaving 13 bases between them. CDR3 size: 12 residues. The CDR3 nucleotides read TGCAGCGTAGAAACAGTTCCTGAGACCCAGTACTTC. It is translated as CSVETVPETQYF.

The chain joins TRBV19 to TRBJ2-7, with TRBD1 matching 9 bases. The CDR3 runs to 16 residues. CDR1 and CDR2 from the germline V gene are LNHDA and SQIVND (reference sequence). V was pared by 4 bases and J by 3 bases, with 10 bases of the junction left unmatched. The CDR3 sequence is CASSNSDRGRYYEQYF. The CDR3 DNA reads TGTGCCAGTAGTAATTCCGACAGGGGGAGATACTACGAGCAGTACTTC. Together with reference TRBV19 and TRBJ2-7, the CDR3 gives the full variable domain: DGGITQSPKYLFRKEGQNVTLSCEQNLNHDAMYWYRQDPGQGLRLIYYSQIVNDFQKGDIAEGYSVSREKKESFPLTVTSAQKNPTAFYLCASSNSDRGRYYEQYFGPGTRLTVT.

The chain recombines TRBV15 with TRBJ1-2; 7 bases match TRBD1. Germline loops: CDR1 LNHNV, CDR2 YYDKDF (reference sequence). Losses at the gene ends were 0 bases for V and 4 bases for J; bases not matched to a gene: 2. CDR3 length equals 14 residues. CDR3 sequence reads: CATSRERDSYGYTF. The CDR3 region has the DNA TGTGCCACCAGCAGAGAGCGGGACAGCTATGGCTACACCTTC.

V gene TRBV7-2 combines with J gene TRBJ2-3, with TRBD2 identical over 7 bases. Trimming cost V 3 bases and J 5 bases; bases outside gene matches: 2. CDR3 length equals 13 residues. Germline loops: CDR1 SGHTA, CDR2 FQGNSA. This CDR3 is CASSFGGIDTQYF. CDR3 nucleotide sequence: TGTGCCAGCAGCTTCGGGGGGATAGATACGCAGTATTTT.

The chain's CDR3 is CASTRAGLGTQYF. The CDR3 DNA is TGTGCCAGCACGAGGGCGGGACTGGGGACCCAGTACTTC. The chain has TRBV6-5 and TRBJ2-5, with a possible D match to TRBD2 (6 bases). The CDR3 runs to 13 residues. V lost 7 bases and J lost 7, with 16 bases in between. The germline V gene has CDR1 MNHEY and CDR2 SVGAGI.

The count of this clone is one. V usage is TRBV27 and J usage is TRBJ2-7; 10 nucleotides agree with TRBD1. This CDR3 is built from 14 residues. After removal of 6 bases from V and 2 bases from J, the junction contained 4 bases not matched to a gene. Germline V gene data show CDR1 as MNHEY and CDR2 as SMNVEV (reference sequence). CDR3: CASRWTGGTYEQYF. Written as DNA, the CDR3 is TGTGCCAGCAGGTGGACAGGGGGTACCTACGAGCAGTACTTC.

Here the CDR3 reads CASSLGAQGNEQYF. CDR3 coding DNA: TGTGCCAGCTCGCTGGGCGCCCAGGGGAACGAGCAGTACTTC. The V gene is TRBV18, the J gene TRBJ2-7; D possibly corresponds to TRBD1 (6 bases). Trimming took off 6 bases at V and 5 bases at J, with 17 bases between the two ends. Germline V gene data show CDR1 as KGHSH and CDR2 as LQKENI. The CDR3 spans 14 residues.

This clone was recorded a few times. The V call is TRBV5-4, the J call TRBJ2-7; 13 bases line up with TRBD2. CDR3 length: 17 residues. CDR1 is SGHNT and CDR2 is YYREEE in the germline V gene (reference sequence). J gave up 2 bases and V 3 bases, and 8 bases lay outside the gene matches. The CDR3 DNA reads as TGTGCCAGCAGCTCTAGCTACGGACTAGCGGGGGCCTACGAGCAGTACTTC. As protein: CASSSSYGLAGAYEQYF.

This chain links TRBV6-2 or TRBV6-3 with TRBJ2-7, with TRBD2 matching over 9 bases. The V and J ends lost 6 bases and 3 bases, in that order; junction bases with no gene match: 9. Germline lookup yields CDR1 MNHEY and CDR2 SVGEGT. This CDR3 spans 15 amino acids. The DNA of the CDR3 is TGTGCCAGCAGCACGACTAGCGGATCGTTCTACGAGCAGTACTTC. This sequence encodes CASSTTSGSFYEQYF.

V usage is TRBV29-1 and J usage is TRBJ1-2; 8 positions agree with TRBD1. Trimming removed 7 bases from V and 7 bases from J; junction bases left unmatched: 11. Germline V lookup: CDR1 SQVTM, CDR2 ANQGSEA. This CDR3 comprises 13 residues. CDR3 sequence: CSDRTGSSAGYTF. DNA for the CDR3: TGCAGCGACCGGACAGGGAGTAGTGCTGGCTACACCTTC.

This clone came up a few times. The chain employs TRBV20-1 and TRBJ1-3; unclear D gene. Looked up from germline, CDR1 is DFQATT and CDR2 is SNEGSKA (reference sequence). The ends were cut back, 5 bases at V and 4 bases at J, with 6 bases in the middle. The CDR3 runs to 11 residues. DNA of the CDR3: TGCAGTGCTCCGAGCGGAAACACCATATATTTT. This sequence encodes CSAPSGNTIYF.

V usage is TRBV9 and J usage is TRBJ2-1, with D unresolved. V lost 3 bases and J lost 0, with 10 bases in between. Germline CDR1 and CDR2: SGDLS and YYNGEE. CDR3 length: 15 amino acids. The CDR3 DNA reads as TGTGCCAGCAGCGAAGAAGCCTCCTCCTACAATGAGCAGTTCTTC. Translation gives CASSEEASSYNEQFF.